This entry lists 12 T cell receptor beta chains sequenced from one sample in a study of blood T cell repertoires in COVID-19. Assay: immunoSEQ multiplex PCR; the TCRdb copy retains only in-frame clones and omits some. Of about 260,000 clones in the sample, around 87% were seen once. Input material: peripheral blood. The origin of the receptors is a woman aged 60 to 75 with COVID-19, enrolled during active disease.

This clone has just one count. J is TRBJ2-2 and V is TRBV19; TRBD1 aligns across 7 bases. Looked up from germline, CDR1 is LNHDA and CDR2 is SQIVND (reference sequence). The CDR3 sequence is 15 residues long. V shed 4 bases, J shed 6 bases, and the junction held 8 bases outside the gene matches. The CDR3 here is CASSRRDSDAGELFF. DNA of the CDR3: TGTGCCAGTAGTAGACGGGACAGCGACGCCGGGGAGCTGTTTTTT. Drawing the rest from reference TRBV19 and TRBJ2-2, the complete variable domain is DGGITQSPKYLFRKEGQNVTLSCEQNLNHDAMYWYRQDPGQGLRLIYYSQIVNDFQKGDIAEGYSVSREKKESFPLTVTSAQKNPTAFYLCASSRRDSDAGELFFGEGSRLTVL.

Only one count was recorded for this clone. The genes are TRBV29-1 and TRBJ1-4; D gene ambiguous. CDR3 length equals 12 residues. The germline V and J ends were trimmed by 3 bases and 5 bases, with 7 bases remaining between them. Germline assignment: CDR1 SQVTM and CDR2 ANQGSEA. CDR3 nucleotide sequence: TGCAGCGTTGAGGGAGACAATGAAAAACTGTTTTTT. Amino acid sequence: CSVEGDNEKLFF.

DNA of the CDR3: TGCAGCGTTGCGACCGGGACAACTAATGAAAAACTGTTTTTT. Its translation is CSVATGTTNEKLFF. The chain uses TRBV29-1 and TRBJ1-4; no reliable D call. The CDR3 has 14 amino acids. CDR1 and CDR2 from the germline V gene are SQVTM and ANQGSEA. Trimming took 4 bases from V and 0 from J, leaving 9 bases between them.

The CDR3 nucleotides read TGTGCCAGCAGTGAGGAGGGGACTGGAAACACCATATATTTT. Amino acids: CASSEEGTGNTIYF. V usage is TRBV6-4 and J usage is TRBJ1-3; D perhaps matches TRBD1 (5 bases). The CDR3 covers 14 residues. The ends were cut back, 3 bases at V and 2 bases at J, with 8 bases in the middle. Germline CDR1 reads MRHNA; CDR2 reads SNTAGT.

The rearrangement links TRBV7-9 to TRBJ2-3; 7 positions agree with TRBD1. From germline, CDR1 is SEHNR and CDR2 FQNEAQ (reference sequence). V gave up 4 bases and J gave up 6 bases; unmatched junction bases: 1. This CDR3 is 12 amino acids long. CDR3 amino acids: CASSSQGDTQYF. CDR3 sequence (DNA): TGTGCCAGCAGCTCACAGGGGGATACGCAGTATTTT.

J is TRBJ2-1 and V is TRBV30, with 9 bases lining up with TRBD1. Germline V gives CDR1 GTSNPN, CDR2 SVGIG (reference sequence). J was trimmed by 8 bases and V by 1 base; bases with no gene match: 3. The CDR3 loop spans 13 amino acids. The CDR3 spells CAWSADRGHEQFF. The CDR3 DNA sequence: TGTGCCTGGAGTGCGGACAGGGGCCATGAGCAGTTCTTC.

The rearrangement uses TRBV19 and TRBJ1-2; tentatively, D is TRBD1 (5 bases). Germline V CDR1 and CDR2: LNHDA, SQIVND (reference sequence). V lost 4 bases to trimming and J lost 5 bases, with 11 bases between them. The CDR3 has 13 residues. The CDR3 region has the DNA TGTGCCAGTAGTACAGGCTCAGGGTATGGCTACACCTTC. This translates into CASSTGSGYGYTF.

The gene calls are TRBV29-1 and TRBJ1-2; no clear D. V lost 4 bases and J 8 bases, leaving 14 bases between the germline ends. CDR3 size: 12 residues. In germline, CDR1 is SQVTM, CDR2 ANQGSEA. The CDR3 DNA reads TGCAGCGTTGTGGAGCTGGGGAGCGGCTACACCTTC. Translation gives CSVVELGSGYTF.

The V and J genes are TRBV6-5 and TRBJ2-1, with a possible D match to TRBD2 (5 bases). Trimming took 10 bases from V and 6 from J, leaving 16 bases between them. The germline V gene encodes CDR1 MNHEY and CDR2 SVGAGI. The CDR3 totals 13 residues. This CDR3 reads CATAMASFNEQFF. As DNA, the CDR3 is TGTGCCACTGCGATGGCTAGCTTCAATGAGCAGTTCTTC.

The chain couples TRBV11-3 to TRBJ2-7; D perhaps matches TRBD1 (5 bases). The V end lost 1 base, the J end lost 5 bases, and 9 bases lay between the germline ends. The CDR3 totals 13 residues. CDR1 and CDR2 (germline): SGHNT, YENEEA. CDR3 protein: CASSLARAHEQYF. CDR3 in DNA: TGTGCCAGCAGCTTAGCCAGGGCCCACGAGCAGTACTTC.

The CDR3 nucleotides read TGCGCCAGCAGCTTGGGAGGCGGGGAGCTGTTTTTT. Protein product: CASSLGGGELFF. The chain combines TRBV5-1 with TRBJ2-2; D ambiguous. The germline CDR1 and CDR2 sequences are SGHRS and YFSETQ. The CDR3 sequence is 12 residues long. Trimming removed 0 bases from V and 7 bases from J, with 4 bases in between.

The chain uses TRBV2 and TRBJ2-6, with D possibly TRBD1 on 6 matching bases. Germline values: CDR1 SNHLY, CDR2 FYNNEI. Trimming took off 1 base at V and 4 bases at J, with 20 bases between the two ends. The CDR3 has 19 amino acids. CDR3 sequence reads: CASSEVGWTVAGGANVLTF. Written as DNA, the CDR3 is TGTGCCAGCAGTGAAGTCGGGTGGACAGTAGCCGGGGGGGCCAACGTCCTGACTTTC. Looking up the rest from reference TRBV2 and TRBJ2-6 gives the full variable domain: EPEVTQTPSHQVTQMGQEVILRCVPISNHLYFYWYRQILGQKVEFLVSFYNNEISEKSEIFDDQFSVERPDGSNFTLKIRSTKLEDSAMYFCASSEVGWTVAGGANVLTFGAGSRLTVL.